Listed below are T cell receptor beta chains from one sample, sequenced in a study of blood T cell repertoires in COVID-19. The assay was immunoSEQ multiplex PCR, and TCRdb's table has in-frame clones only and misses some. The sample yields some 240,000 clones, approximately 89% seen once. Input material: peripheral blood. The source of these receptors is a woman aged 65 to 85 with COVID-19, enrolled during active disease. CDR3s leave out the opening cysteine and the closing phenylalanine or tryptophan.

V	CDR3
TRBV5-1	ASSLDHGNYEQY
TRBV9	ASSVLSGTYNEQF
TRBV24-1	ATSAPGQGDQPQH
TRBV11-2	ASSLDTGNYEQY
TRBV28	ASSLWTDGNQPQH
TRBV7-9	ASSTGLMVGYT
TRBV29-1	SVEGLAVNNEQF
TRBV5-1	ASSLHGLTYNEQF
TRBV7-9	ASSASQGAYGELF
TRBV2	ASSTGTDTQY
TRBV6-2/TRBV6-3	ASRPSRDVRNEQF
TRBV27	ASSVSGTQAYTQY
TRBV7-2	ASSRGALNTEAF
TRBV27	ASSFATGTSGTDTQY
TRBV10-3	AISARDRETQY
TRBV28	ASRGGRIYEQY
TRBV19	ASSDQGTFYSNQPQH
TRBV6-2/TRBV6-3	ASSYRRGTSVLKSDTQY
TRBV28	ASRLSTGVSGNTIY
TRBV11-2	ASSLGESGELF
TRBV28	ASRDSDYEKLF
TRBV19	ASRPLGYSNQPQH
TRBV5-1	ASSLAGVYEQY
TRBV30	AWSGGQGHEQY
TRBV4-2	ASSQDRGQLNTGELF
TRBV6-2/TRBV6-3	ASSYSFGSDGYT
TRBV24-1	ATSDSRQAGAF
TRBV5-1	ASSRGQPQETQY
TRBV5-4	ASSFRGQGGYT
TRBV4-1	ASSQAAVRDQPQH
TRBV18	ASSPGTGDTEAF
TRBV6-5	ASRPTAGQYEQY
TRBV28	ASSPSVINQPQH
TRBV6-5	ASSLEGDTQY
TRBV19	ASSVGGREKNTQY
TRBV10-1	ASTFSGSLIWTQY
TRBV30	AWKGDTGNTIY
TRBV6-2/TRBV6-3	ASSYSATGIRSGANVLT
TRBV28	ASSLRGGGQPQH
TRBV5-6	ASSRTTGQGRDYGYT
TRBV11-2	ASSLISYEQY
TRBV28	ASSFPRVEQY
TRBV7-3	ASSRSTGDTQY
TRBV27	ASSPTPLAGLYEQY
TRBV2	ASSEPGTGGLFNTEAF
TRBV19	ASSIMRESTDTQY
TRBV28	ASRQTSGTGGRDTQY
TRBV15	ATSRPKMLAEPYEQY
TRBV5-6	ASSLTGTGSYLQLNEQF
TRBV15	ATSRQLAGDGTDTQY
TRBV10-3	AISEGTSGQETQY
TRBV3-1/TRBV3-2	ASSLSGTGGSKNIQY
TRBV6-6	ASSYSPGQGPTEAF
TRBV7-2	ASSPLSNQPQH
TRBV2	ASSVIQGASSKF
TRBV16	ASSQGGTGEGGYT
TRBV7-6	ASSLGRGIIPNYGYT
TRBV5-4	ASSRPPGGISSYNEQF